These 25 T cell receptor beta chains were all obtained from the same sample, sequenced in a study of cytomegalovirus exposure and HLA in healthy donors. Researchers ran the PCR with 60 Vbeta and 13 Jbeta primers. The assay was immunoSEQ multiplex PCR, and TCRdb's table has in-frame clones only and misses some. Of 150,000 or so clones listed, roughly 72% were seen once; the top ten hold approximately 7.2%. Sequencing was done on a sample of PBMCs. Receptors originate from a male donor in good health and CMV-seronegative.

This chain links TRBV30 with TRBJ2-1, with 7 bases lining up with TRBD2. Germline trimming cut 3 bases from V and 0 bases from J; bases unmatched to any gene: 8. Looked up from germline, CDR1 is GTSNPN and CDR2 is SVGIG (reference sequence). CDR3 length: 16 residues. The CDR3 protein is CAWRGGGGSSYNEQFF. The CDR3 nucleotides are TGTGCCTGGAGGGGGGGAGGCGGGAGCTCCTACAATGAGCAGTTCTTC.

This clone was counted between two and nine times. This chain links TRBV4-3 with TRBJ1-4; 7 bases are a match to TRBD1. With 3 bases clipped from V and 4 bases from J, the junction kept 5 bases outside the gene matches. The V gene's germline CDR1 is LGHNA and CDR2 YSLEER. The CDR3 runs to 15 residues. The CDR3 here is CASSHDRAGNEKLFF. CDR3 in DNA: TGCGCCAGCAGCCATGACAGGGCGGGTAATGAAAAACTGTTTTTT.

V usage is TRBV7-2 and J usage is TRBJ2-5; 10 bases match TRBD2. V was pared by 1 base and J by 5 bases, with 13 bases of the junction left unmatched. The length of the CDR3 is 18 residues. CDR1 is SGHTA and CDR2 is FQGNSA in the germline V gene. The CDR3 spells CASSLVPSGGALRETQYF. DNA of the CDR3: TGTGCCAGCAGCTTAGTCCCTAGCGGGGGCGCCTTGAGGGAGACCCAGTACTTC.

Written as DNA, the CDR3 is TGCGCCAGCAGTCATTTCTTACCGGGACAGGGTTATGGCTACACCTTC. Amino acids: CASSHFLPGQGYGYTF. V gene TRBV23-1 combines with J gene TRBJ1-2; 9 positions match TRBD1. TRBV23-1 counts as an open reading frame of uncertain function. The V gene end was trimmed by 3 bases and the J gene end by 5 bases; junction bases not matched to a gene: 10. CDR3 length: 16 residues.

The rearrangement joins TRBV14 to TRBJ2-3; TRBD2 might be the D (5 bases). This CDR3 spans 14 amino acids. Per the germline V gene, CDR1 is SGHDN and CDR2 is FVKESK. V was trimmed by 4 bases and J by 0 bases, leaving 8 bases between them. CDR3 sequence (DNA): TGTGCCAGCAGCCTAAAGCGGAGCACAGATACGCAGTATTTT. Translation gives CASSLKRSTDTQYF.

A note on this clone: The sample has other DNA sequences that encode this CDR3 too. This chain joins TRBV2 and TRBJ2-7; D might be TRBD2 (5 bases). V dropped 7 bases and J dropped 7 bases, with 26 bases sitting between them. The CDR3 is 16 residues long. Germline V gives CDR1 SNHLY, CDR2 FYNNEI. The CDR3: CASTIHQGPSSGEQYF. In nucleotides, the CDR3 is TGTGCCAGCACCATCCATCAAGGGCCCTCCTCGGGAGAGCAGTACTTC.

The rearrangement links TRBV10-2 to TRBJ1-6, with D uncertain. Germline loops: CDR1 WSHSY, CDR2 SAAADI. The ends were cut back, 2 bases at V and 1 base at J, with 18 bases in the middle. The CDR3 consists of 19 residues. The CDR3 DNA sequence: TGCGCCAGCAGTGAGCTTTGGGCCCAAGGTTTTTCCTATAATTCACCCCTCCACTTT. This sequence encodes CASSELWAQGFSYNSPLHF.

This clone was seen only once. This sequence joins TRBV5-1 and TRBJ2-2, with 9 bases identical to TRBD2. In germline, CDR1 is SGHRS, CDR2 YFSETQ. V was clipped by 0 bases and J by 5 bases; unmatched bases: 14. The CDR3 length is 19 residues. CDR3 DNA: TGCGCCAGCAGCTTGGATCGACGTGCGGGACTAGCAGGGACCGGGGAGCTGTTTTTT. Residues: CASSLDRRAGLAGTGELFF.

The CDR3 loop is CASSHGTGSTEAFF. CDR3 coding DNA: TGCGCCAGCAGCCATGGGACAGGGAGCACTGAAGCTTTCTTT. The chain joins TRBV4-3 to TRBJ1-1; 9 nucleotides align to TRBD1. The CDR3 sequence is 14 residues long. V shed 3 bases, J shed 4 bases, and the junction held 3 bases outside the gene matches. Germline values: CDR1 LGHNA, CDR2 YSLEER.

The chain uses TRBV4-2 and TRBJ2-1; tentatively, D is TRBD2 (6 bases). CDR3 length: 16 residues. The germline V and J ends were trimmed by 0 bases and 8 bases, with 17 bases remaining between them. Germline CDR1 LGHNA, CDR2 YNFKEQ. CDR3 protein: CASSQEGGQPTDEQFF. The CDR3, as DNA: TGTGCCAGCAGCCAAGAGGGGGGTCAGCCTACCGATGAGCAGTTCTTC.

The chain couples TRBV13 to TRBJ2-7; D gene ambiguous. Germline CDR1 PRHDT, CDR2 FYEKMQ (reference sequence). The length of the CDR3 is 18 residues. Trimming stripped 4 bases from V and 0 bases from J, with 22 bases between. The CDR3 reads CASSSTPPGRPSSYEQYF. CDR3 nucleotide sequence: TGTGCCAGCAGCTCCACCCCCCCCGGCAGGCCGAGCTCCTACGAGCAGTACTTC.

V gene TRBV6-1 combines with J gene TRBJ1-2, with 12 bases aligning to TRBD1. Germline trimming cut 6 bases from V and 8 bases from J; bases unmatched to any gene: 10. Germline loops: CDR1 MNHNS, CDR2 SASEGT. The CDR3 consists of 15 residues. CDR3 protein: CASSTPGQGAWGYTF. CDR3 in DNA: TGTGCCAGCAGCACCCCGGGACAGGGGGCTTGGGGCTACACCTTC.

This chain links TRBV7-2 with TRBJ1-5, with TRBD1 matching 7 bases. Germline V gives CDR1 SGHTA, CDR2 FQGNSA. Trimming removed 2 bases from V and 5 bases from J; junction bases left unmatched: 9. The CDR3 totals 16 residues. This CDR3 reads CASSLLPRQGYQPQHF. The DNA of the CDR3 is TGTGCCAGCAGCTTATTACCTAGACAGGGTTATCAGCCCCAGCATTTT. The full variable domain, rest sourced from reference TRBV7-2 and TRBJ1-5, is GAGVSQSPSNKVTEKGKDVELRCDPISGHTALYWYRQSLGQGLEFLIYFQGNSAPDKSGLPSDRFSAERTGGSVSTLTIQRTQQEDSAVYLCASSLLPRQGYQPQHFGDGTRLSIL.

In this sample, this clone turned up a few times. This chain links TRBV19 with TRBJ1-2; TRBD1 is a possible D gene (5 bases). Looked up from germline, CDR1 is LNHDA and CDR2 is SQIVND (reference sequence). Trimming pared 10 bases from V and 0 bases from J, leaving 18 bases between. CDR3 length: 15 residues. Here the CDR3 DNA reads TGTGCCATCGGAAGAGGACAATCGTCTAACTATGGCTACACCTTC. Translating gives CAIGRGQSSNYGYTF.

This clone is a singleton in its sample. This chain uses TRBV27 with TRBJ2-1; 9 bases line up with TRBD1. The germline CDR1 and CDR2 sequences are MNHEY and SMNVEV (reference sequence). The trim removed 5 bases at V and 4 bases at J, leaving 12 bases unmatched. The CDR3 runs 17 residues. For the CDR3, the DNA is TGTGCCAGCAGTCCCCTCGCGGGACAGGGTATATACAATGAGCAGTTCTTC. This codes for CASSPLAGQGIYNEQFF.

This clone was found a few times. This rearrangement joins TRBV19 to TRBJ1-6; D uncertain. This CDR3 comprises 13 residues. The germline gives CDR1 LNHDA, CDR2 SQIVND (reference sequence). V lost 4 bases, J lost 8 bases, and 9 bases lay in between. The CDR3 loop reads CASSTFRDSPLHF. The CDR3 DNA follows: TGTGCCAGTAGTACTTTTCGGGATTCACCCCTCCACTTT.

The V gene is TRBV7-2, the J gene TRBJ2-3; D ambiguous. The CDR3 has 12 amino acids. Trimming stripped 1 base from V and 6 bases from J, with 5 bases between. CDR1 and CDR2 from the germline V gene are SGHTA and FQGNSA. DNA of the CDR3: TGTGCCAGCAGCTTAGGTATGGATACGCAGTATTTT. This encodes CASSLGMDTQYF. Together with reference TRBV7-2 and TRBJ2-3, the CDR3 gives the full variable domain: GAGVSQSPSNKVTEKGKDVELRCDPISGHTALYWYRQSLGQGLEFLIYFQGNSAPDKSGLPSDRFSAERTGGSVSTLTIQRTQQEDSAVYLCASSLGMDTQYFGPGTRLTVL.

The genes are TRBV27 and TRBJ2-5; 9 bases are a match to TRBD2. Germline V gives CDR1 MNHEY, CDR2 SMNVEV (reference sequence). With V trimmed by 3 bases and J by 0 bases, 2 bases remained unmatched. CDR3 length: 15 amino acids. The CDR3 sequence: CASSFSGRYQETQYF. Here the CDR3 DNA reads TGTGCCAGCAGTTTCAGCGGGAGGTACCAAGAGACCCAGTACTTC.

The rearrangement uses TRBV7-9 and TRBJ1-4; 7 nucleotides agree with TRBD1. The CDR3 contains 14 residues. Unmatched junction bases numbered 4, after V lost 5 bases and J lost 4 bases. Germline CDR1 is SEHNR and CDR2 is FQNEAQ (reference sequence). The CDR3 is CASSLGQSNEKLFF. The CDR3 DNA reads as TGTGCCAGCAGCCTGGGACAGAGTAATGAAAAACTGTTTTTT.

The rearrangement uses TRBV28 and TRBJ1-2, with 12 bases aligning to TRBD1. V shed 2 bases and J 7 bases; nucleotides not matched to a gene: 2. The CDR3 has 14 amino acids. CDR1 is MDHEN and CDR2 is SYDVKM in the germline V gene. CDR3 in amino acids: CASSLPGQGAGYTF. CDR3 nucleotides: TGTGCCAGCAGTTTACCGGGACAGGGGGCTGGCTACACCTTC.

The chain employs TRBV7-2 and TRBJ1-1, with D maybe TRBD1 (6 bases). The CDR3 covers 15 residues. Trimming shortened V by 4 bases and J by 5 bases, and 17 bases separated the two germline ends. Per germline, CDR1 SGHTA and CDR2 FQGNSA. CDR3 loop: CASSSSGGGRTEAFF. In nucleotides, the CDR3 is TGTGCCAGCAGCTCCAGCGGCGGGGGCAGGACTGAAGCTTTCTTT.

This clone has more than one count but fewer than ten. The rearrangement uses TRBV7-9 and TRBJ2-7; no clear D gene. The CDR3 sequence is 13 residues long. V lost 3 bases and J lost 1, with 7 bases in between. In germline, CDR1 is SEHNR, CDR2 FQNEAQ (reference sequence). The CDR3 here is CASSLPGSYEQYF. DNA for the CDR3: TGTGCCAGCAGCTTGCCAGGATCCTACGAGCAGTACTTC.

This chain connects TRBV30 to TRBJ2-1, with a possible D match to TRBD1 (6 bases). The CDR3 contains 15 residues. The V gene lost 6 bases and the J gene lost 9 bases, with 24 bases spanning the gap. The V gene's germline CDR1 is GTSNPN and CDR2 SVGIG (reference sequence). CDR3 DNA sequence: TGTGCCTGCCCTGCAATGGTTGGGGGCCAGGGTGAGCAGTTCTTC. Protein product: CACPAMVGGQGEQFF. Variable domain in full (rest from reference TRBV30 and TRBJ2-1): SQTIHQWPATLVQPVGSPLSLECTVEGTSNPNLYWYRQAAGRGLQLLFYSVGIGQISSEVPQNLSASRPQDRQFILSSKKLLLSDSGFYLCACPAMVGGQGEQFFGPGTRLTVL.

The chain carries TRBV7-2 and TRBJ2-3; D remains unclear. This CDR3 comprises 14 residues. Germline V gene sequence: CDR1 SGHTA, CDR2 FQGNSA. With 1 base removed from V and 1 base from J, the gap between germline ends came to 6 bases. The CDR3 DNA sequence: TGTGCCAGCAGCTTAGATGTCGGCACAGATACGCAGTATTTT. This sequence encodes CASSLDVGTDTQYF.

V usage is TRBV7-8 and J usage is TRBJ2-3, with D perhaps TRBD1 (6 bases). CDR3 size: 14 residues. The V gene lost 5 bases and the J gene lost 3 bases, with 12 bases spanning the gap. Germline CDR1 and CDR2: SGHVS and FQNEAQ. CDR3 bases: TGTGCCAGCAGCAAATTTACAGGGACAGATACGCAGTATTTT. Translation: CASSKFTGTDTQYF.